The 27 T cell receptor beta chains below come from one sample, sequenced in a study of T-cell reconstitution after alpha-beta-depleted transplantation in children. Unique molecular identifiers tagged the TCRbeta library. MiXCR, run by TCRdb on the PCR reads, gives a single entry per CDR3 protein. The sample lists around 380,000 distinct CDR3 sequences, roughly 11% occurring once. Sequencing was performed on PBMCs from the stem cell graft donor, taken from the stem cell graft. All receptors derive from a human donor who donated a stem cell graft to a child with acute myeloid leukemia.

This chain links TRBV9 with TRBJ1-5, with D unclear. Between the trimmed V and J ends, which lost 0 bases and 3 bases, there was a span of 4 bases. This CDR3 has 13 residues. Germline assignment: CDR1 SGDLS and CDR2 YYNGEE. CDR3 protein: CASSVGYNQPQHF. CDR3 sequence (DNA): TGTGCCAGCAGCGTAGGTTACAATCAGCCCCAGCATTTT.

This clonotype was observed a few times. The rearrangement links TRBV6-1 to TRBJ2-3; the D is unclear. Per germline, CDR1 MNHNS and CDR2 SASEGT. Trimming cost V 6 bases and J 2 bases, with 6 bases left between them. This CDR3 contains 12 residues. CDR3: CASRHTTDTQYF. The CDR3 coding sequence is TGTGCCAGCAGACACACCACAGATACGCAGTATTTT.

V and J are TRBV12-3 or TRBV12-4 and TRBJ2-5; 9 positions match TRBD2. V dropped 0 bases and J dropped 2; count of bases not matched to a gene: 4. CDR3 length: 16 amino acids. The CDR3 DNA reads as TGTGCCAGCAGTTTAGCCCGGGGACTAGCACAAGAGACCCAGTACTTC. It encodes CASSLARGLAQETQYF.

This clonotype was observed a few times. J is TRBJ2-1 and V is TRBV20-1; 13 bases are a match to TRBD2. The trim removed 1 base at V and 7 bases at J, leaving 4 bases unmatched. Germline loops: CDR1 DFQATT, CDR2 SNEGSKA (reference sequence). This CDR3 is 15 amino acids long. For the CDR3, the DNA is TGCAGTGCTAGAGCGGGACTAGCGGGATTAAATGAGCAGTTCTTC. Protein sequence: CSARAGLAGLNEQFF.

The chain employs TRBV11-2 and TRBJ2-7, with D perhaps TRBD2 (5 bases). Trimming cost V 4 bases and J 3 bases, with 19 bases left between them. Looked up from germline, CDR1 is SGHAT and CDR2 is FQNNGV. The CDR3 runs to 16 residues. CDR3 in amino acids: CASSSLAGKNGYEQYV. The CDR3, as DNA: TGTGCCAGCAGCTCCCTCGCGGGCAAAAACGGCTACGAGCAGTACGTC.

This clonotype was detected only a few times. V is TRBV4-2 and J is TRBJ2-1; 10 nucleotides match TRBD2. Germline assignment: CDR1 LGHNA and CDR2 YNFKEQ. This CDR3 has 15 residues. The J segment lost 9 bases and the V segment lost 4 bases, leaving 9 bases of the junction unmatched. The CDR3: CASSRALAGAAEQFF. The CDR3 coding sequence is TGTGCCAGCAGCCGTGCCCTAGCGGGAGCTGCTGAGCAGTTCTTC.

As for this clonotype: It may be a read error: a sequence one base away is much more abundant. The chain employs TRBV24-1 and TRBJ2-4; D gene unclear. V dropped 10 bases and J dropped 2 bases, with 17 bases sitting between them. The CDR3 spans 15 residues. CDR1 is KGHDR, CDR2 SFDVKD, per germline. CDR3 loop: CATWLWVDPKNIQYF. As DNA, the CDR3 is TGTGCCACTTGGCTGTGGGTTGATCCCAAAAACATTCAGTACTTC.

This clonotype was counted only a few times. The chain recombines TRBV6-1 with TRBJ2-3, with 8 nucleotides matching TRBD2. Germline values: CDR1 MNHNS, CDR2 SASEGT. Losses at the gene ends were 8 bases for V and 2 bases for J; bases not matched to a gene: 9. The CDR3 sequence is 15 residues long. The CDR3 nucleotides are TGTGCCAGCTCCCTAATAGCGGGACCCACAGATACGCAGTATTTT. Its protein is CASSLIAGPTDTQYF.

This clonotype appeared a few times. Sequence at one end of the junction differs from germline and may be a read error. V gene TRBV15 combines with J gene TRBJ1-4; D possibly corresponds to TRBD1 (6 bases). This CDR3 comprises 15 residues. Germline CDR1 LNHNV, CDR2 YYDKDF (reference sequence). The CDR3 loop reads CATSKQGATNEKLFF. CDR3 DNA: TGTGCCACTAGCAAACAGGGCGCGACTAATGAAAAACTGTTTTTT.

This chain joins TRBV3-1 and TRBJ2-5; perhaps TRBD1 as D (7 bases). This CDR3 comprises 15 residues. Per germline, CDR1 LGHDT and CDR2 YNNKEL (reference sequence). V lost 4 bases to trimming and J lost 4 bases, with 16 bases between them. CDR3 nucleotide sequence: TGTGCCAGCAGCCGACGACAGGGAGGAGGAGAGACCCAGTACTTC. It translates to CASSRRQGGGETQYF.

The chain recombines TRBV7-3 with TRBJ2-7; 11 bases align to TRBD2. V was clipped by 1 base and J by 7 bases; unmatched bases: 6. The CDR3 is made up of 15 amino acids. The V gene's germline CDR1 is SGHTA and CDR2 FQGTGA. The CDR3 here is CASSLIAGGRGEQYV. The CDR3 nucleotides are TGTGCCAGCAGCTTAATAGCGGGGGGGCGGGGAGAGCAGTACGTC.

A few counts support this clonotype. The rearrangement links TRBV5-1 to TRBJ2-3; D is undetermined. The CDR3 length is 15 residues. CDR1 is SGHRS and CDR2 is YFSETQ in the germline V gene. V was clipped by 3 bases and J by 1 base, with 12 bases between them. CDR3 DNA sequence: TGCGCCAGCAGCTCCATGGGTGGAGGCACAGATACGCAGTATTTT. Amino acids: CASSSMGGGTDTQYF. The complete variable domain, with remaining parts taken from reference TRBV5-1 and TRBJ2-3, reads KAGVTQTPRYLIKTRGQQVTLSCSPISGHRSVSWYQQTPGQGLQFLFEYFSETQRNKGNFPGRFSGRQFSNSRSEMNVSTLELGDSALYLCASSSMGGGTDTQYFGPGTRLTVL.

This clonotype was counted between two and nine times. The chain has TRBV7-9 and TRBJ2-1, with 12 bases lining up with TRBD2. The CDR3 has 14 amino acids. J gave up 8 bases and V 7 bases, and 6 bases lay outside the gene matches. Germline CDR1 is SEHNR and CDR2 is FQNEAQ (reference sequence). The CDR3 sequence is CASNRLAGADEQFF. CDR3 nucleotide sequence: TGTGCCAGCAACCGACTAGCGGGAGCGGATGAGCAGTTCTTC.

This clonotype appeared a few times. The rearrangement joins TRBV5-1 to TRBJ2-7; TRBD2 matches at 14 bases. The trim removed 3 bases at V and 0 bases at J, leaving 8 bases unmatched. This CDR3 is built from 18 residues. Germline V lookup: CDR1 SGHRS, CDR2 YFSETQ. CDR3 protein: CASSSGLAGVPSSYEQYF. DNA of the CDR3: TGCGCCAGCAGCTCGGGACTAGCGGGAGTCCCGAGCTCCTACGAGCAGTACTTC.

The chain uses TRBV20-1 and TRBJ2-3; 13 bases fit TRBD2. The CDR3 length is 14 residues. In germline, CDR1 is DFQATT, CDR2 SNEGSKA (reference sequence). V lost 5 bases to trimming and J lost 5 bases; unmatched junction nucleotides: 4. The CDR3 protein is CSAWTSGRQDTQYF. CDR3 bases: TGCAGTGCTTGGACTAGCGGGAGACAAGATACGCAGTATTTT.

This clonotype was observed once. This chain uses TRBV6-1 with TRBJ1-6; 8 nucleotides align to TRBD1. V shed 5 bases and J 4 bases; nucleotides not matched to a gene: 10. The CDR3 covers 17 residues. Germline V CDR1 and CDR2: MNHNS, SASEGT. CDR3 protein: CASSPGQGVPYNSPLHF. In DNA, the CDR3 is TGTGCCAGCAGTCCCGGACAGGGCGTGCCTTATAATTCACCCCTCCACTTT.

This clonotype was picked up many times. The gene calls are TRBV4-2 and TRBJ1-3; TRBD1 agrees at 8 bases. Germline V gene sequence: CDR1 LGHNA, CDR2 YNFKEQ. This CDR3 spans 15 amino acids. The V gene end was trimmed by 3 bases and the J gene end by 2 bases; junction bases not matched to a gene: 3. The CDR3 loop is CASSQKQGAGNTIYF. The CDR3 DNA is TGTGCCAGCAGCCAGAAACAGGGGGCTGGAAACACCATATATTTT.

The chain has TRBV10-3 and TRBJ2-7, with D uncertain. The CDR3 extends over 12 amino acids. The V end lost 5 bases, the J end lost 3 bases, and 8 bases lay between the germline ends. Germline CDR1 reads ENHRY; CDR2 reads SYGVKD. The CDR3 coding sequence is TGTGCCATCAGTCATGACTTCTACGAGCAGTACTTC. Residues: CAISHDFYEQYF.

The gene calls are TRBV10-2 and TRBJ2-5; D perhaps matches TRBD1 (5 bases). CDR1 is WSHSY, CDR2 SAAADI, per germline. V was pared by 3 bases and J by 2 bases, with 10 bases between. There are 14 residues in the CDR3. The CDR3 here is CASSDSDRQETQYF. CDR3 coding DNA: TGCGCCAGCAGTGACTCAGACAGACAAGAGACCCAGTACTTC.

This sequence joins TRBV6-5 and TRBJ1-2; a possible D gene is TRBD1 (6 bases). The CDR3 sequence is 14 residues long. Germline V gives CDR1 MNHEY, CDR2 SVGAGI. V was clipped by 5 bases and J by 4 bases, with 14 bases between them. CDR3 coding DNA: TGTGCCAGCAGTCCGGACAGCTACCTCTATGGCTACACCTTC. Translating it yields CASSPDSYLYGYTF.

The chain recombines TRBV20-1 with TRBJ2-5; D may be TRBD1 (6 bases). The CDR3 has 12 residues. Germline V CDR1 and CDR2: DFQATT, SNEGSKA (reference sequence). Trimming left V 3 bases short and J 6 bases short, with 11 bases between. CDR3: CSARNRDQTQYF. The CDR3 DNA reads as TGCAGTGCTAGGAACAGGGACCAGACCCAGTACTTC.

This clonotype was counted between two and nine times. This sequence joins TRBV5-1 and TRBJ2-7, with D maybe TRBD1 (6 bases). V shed 1 base and J shed 5 bases, with 10 bases lying between them. The CDR3 runs to 13 residues. Germline V gene data show CDR1 as SGHRS and CDR2 as YFSETQ. DNA of the CDR3: TGCGCCAGCAGCTTGACCGGGACAAACGAGCAGTACTTC. Amino acid sequence: CASSLTGTNEQYF.

The chain is built from TRBV12-3 or TRBV12-4 and TRBJ2-1, with TRBD1 as a possible D gene (6 bases). The CDR3 consists of 17 residues. V gave up 6 bases and J gave up 1 base, with 19 bases separating them. The CDR3 DNA reads TGTGCCAGCAGATCATCACAGGGAATTCGTTCCTACAATGAGCAGTTCTTC. Translated: CASRSSQGIRSYNEQFF.

The rearrangement uses TRBV12-3 or TRBV12-4 and TRBJ2-1; D remains ambiguous. The CDR3 is made up of 15 amino acids. Trimming removed 5 bases from V and 4 bases from J, with 15 bases in between. The CDR3 nucleotides read TGTGCCAGCAGTCCCTCGTTTGGGTCTTACAATGAGCAGTTCTTC. This encodes CASSPSFGSYNEQFF.

This chain joins TRBV20-1 and TRBJ2-5; D is perhaps TRBD1 (5 bases). Trimming left V 4 bases short and J 5 bases short, with 17 bases between. Germline values: CDR1 DFQATT, CDR2 SNEGSKA (reference sequence). The CDR3 is made up of 14 amino acids. This chain's CDR3 is CSANYQGGRETQYF. The DNA for the CDR3 is TGCAGTGCTAATTACCAGGGTGGACGGGAGACCCAGTACTTC.

This clonotype has more than one count but fewer than ten. The chain couples TRBV29-1 to TRBJ2-3, with 7 bases aligning to TRBD1. Looked up from germline, CDR1 is SQVTM and CDR2 is ANQGSEA. V lost 6 bases, J lost 0 bases, and 9 bases stayed unmatched. This CDR3 has 15 amino acids. The CDR3 nucleotides are TGCAGCGTCTCAAGGGGGACAGAGAGCACAGATACGCAGTATTTT. Encoded protein: CSVSRGTESTDTQYF.

In this sample, this clonotype turned up many times. The chain uses TRBV5-1 and TRBJ1-2; 7 nucleotides agree with TRBD1. Germline V lookup: CDR1 SGHRS, CDR2 YFSETQ. With 4 bases clipped from V and 7 bases from J, the junction kept 7 bases outside the gene matches. The CDR3 runs to 13 residues. Here the CDR3 reads CASSQQGRAGYTF. In DNA, the CDR3 is TGCGCCAGCAGCCAACAGGGGAGGGCTGGCTACACCTTC.